Listed below are T cell receptor beta chains from one sample, sequenced in a study of blood T cell repertoires in COVID-19. Clones were read by immunoSEQ multiplex PCR, and TCRdb kept only the in-frame ones, dropping some. Of about 400,000 clones in the sample, around 90% are singletons; the top ten hold approximately 2%. Sequenced material: PBMCs or T cells enriched from blood (not recorded which). Every receptor here comes from a woman younger than 30 with acute COVID-19. Both conserved end residues are part of each CDR3. Each record gives: CDR3 length, J gene, V gene, CDR3 protein.

14	TRBJ2-1	TRBV12-5	CASGLTDRTNEQFF
13	TRBJ1-1	TRBV12-5	CASGRAGNTEAFF
14	TRBJ2-3	TRBV19	CASSTTGAEDTQYF
14	TRBJ2-7	TRBV6-5	CASSLFTGVYEQYF
14	TRBJ1-1	TRBV27	CASSSTGKPTEAFF
13	TRBJ1-6	TRBV25-1	CASSGRINSPLHF
15	TRBJ1-4	TRBV5-4	CASSLEPGRNEKLFF
14	TRBJ2-5	TRBV3-1/TRBV3-2	CASSQRTRQETQYF
13	TRBJ2-7	TRBV27	CASSPPVLGEQYF
15	TRBJ1-6	TRBV3-1/TRBV3-2	CASSHQGKGNSPLHF
14	TRBJ1-2	TRBV11-1	CASSMGQGLYGYTF
14	TRBJ2-5	TRBV27	CASKTSGVQETQYF
16	TRBJ2-3	TRBV7-3	CASSLTGQGAQDTQYF
17	TRBJ2-1	TRBV5-7	CASSPLAGGPSYNEQFF
13	TRBJ1-5	TRBV9	CASSPQPGQPQHF
13	TRBJ1-2	TRBV20-1	CSASPTGNYGYTF
16	TRBJ2-1	TRBV5-4	CASSPRLAGGHNEQFF
14	TRBJ2-1	TRBV5-5	CASNLAGRGHEQFF
16	TRBJ1-5	TRBV11-2	CASSRSARDTGQPQHF
15	TRBJ2-2	TRBV7-2	CASSLVVTSFPELFF
13	TRBJ1-1	TRBV12-3/TRBV12-4	CASSSTADTEAFF
15	TRBJ1-5	TRBV3-1/TRBV3-2	CASSQGRGGNQPQHF
16	TRBJ1-6	TRBV19	CASSIVDRAYNSPLHF
12	TRBJ1-5	TRBV7-3	CASSLGHQPQHF
11	TRBJ1-1	TRBV29-1	CSVTRTGEAFF
16	TRBJ2-7	TRBV10-2	CASSDMGTGLSYEQYF
16	TRBJ1-6	TRBV30	CAWSVGGTFGGSPLHF
14	TRBJ1-1	TRBV27	CASSPDRWNTEAFF
12	TRBJ2-7	TRBV29-1	CSAGQGAYEQYF
13	TRBJ2-5	TRBV5-6	CASSYREAGTQYF
18	TRBJ1-6	TRBV10-3	CAIGRGDSPSSYNSPLHF
14	TRBJ1-1	TRBV5-5	CASSSDRARTEAFF
16	TRBJ2-7	TRBV5-1	CASSSYQGTDSYEQYF
13	TRBJ2-7	TRBV12-3/TRBV12-4	CASRWGQGIEQYF
16	TRBJ2-2	TRBV5-1	CASSSAGQGLVGELFF
15	TRBJ1-4	TRBV5-1	CASSLGTGGFEKLFF
16	TRBJ2-2	TRBV18	CASSPWGLGNTGELFF
17	TRBJ2-1	TRBV28	CASSSRRLAGVKDEQFF
15	TRBJ2-1	TRBV11-2	CASRSLTGGYNEQFF
12	TRBJ1-1	TRBV9	CASSALSTEAFF